This T cell receptor (beta chain) was observed in a study of spatial heterogeneity in lung cancer. At the level of the study: Among detected sequences, beta-chain ones consistently exceeded alpha-chain ones in number. Study-wide results and limits: Expanded tumor TCRs that were ubiquitous appeared in blood more at resection than follow-up.

The CDR3 runs to 14 residues. J was trimmed by 6 bases and V by 5 bases; bases with no gene match: 4. Per germline, CDR1 SNHLY and CDR2 FYNNEI. TCRdb fed the 5' RACE reads into MiXCR, producing one record per CDR3 protein. The data contain around 87,000 distinct CDR3 sequences, roughly 12% of them singletons. Indicated time point: sample taken at primary tumor resection. The authors sequenced whole RNA from tumor, nontumor lung or frozen PBMC without sorting. For this clonotype: No antigen is known for it.

The input for sequencing was PBMCs, taken at surgery. The genes are TRBV2 and TRBJ2-2; 9 nucleotides align to TRBD2. The source of this sequence is a male donor with early-stage non-small cell lung cancer. The CDR3 sequence is CASSWLAGSGELFF. Here the CDR3 DNA reads TGTGCCAGCAGTTGGCTAGCGGGGTCCGGGGAGCTGTTTTTT.